Sequencing of this TCR beta chain was carried out in a study of beta chain features in type 1 diabetes. The wider study: Similarity in age, gender and cell yields was seen between patients and healthy donors. Examination spanned around 110 million sorted cells from all samples. Study-level findings and limits: PCR might favor shorter templates, equally in patients and controls. Among all four CD4+ subsets, Type 1 diabetes patients had TCRB CDR3s that were moderately but significantly shorter.

J was trimmed by 1 base and V by 9 bases; bases with no gene match: 7. The CDR3 totals 14 residues. Germline CDR1 reads SGHAT; CDR2 reads FQNNGV. This clone was seen ten or more times. Its matching antigen is unknown. Reverse transcription of all isolated RNA meant that expressed TCRB transcripts were sequenced. The repertoire was sequenced with immunoSEQ multiplex PCR; TCRdb's copy has only in-frame clones and lacks some. The sample carries about 370,000 clones, around 10% recorded once. The sequencing sample was made of central memory CD4+ T cells from blood. The chain is built from TRBV11-2 and TRBJ2-3; 7 positions agree with TRBD1. The TCR was taken from a young man with type 1 diabetes. This CDR3 is CASFSGGGTDTQYF. CDR3 DNA: TGTGCCAGTTTCTCAGGGGGAGGCACAGATACGCAGTATTTT.